The entry that follows covers one TCR beta chain sequence. The antigen is not known. These data are taken from a study of cytomegalovirus exposure and HLA in healthy donors. Study observations and caveats: According to a later analysis, TCR clusters from the first cohort tended to co-occur in the 120 or so validation repertoires. The study labeled more than 150 TCR beta chains cytomegalovirus-associated. Reportedly, cytomegalovirus status was diagnosed with high sensitivity and specificity. Among the CMV-associated chains, three were confirmed in vitro as specific for CMV antigens.

Some clones are missing from TCRdb's copy, which holds only in-frame ones; the method was immunoSEQ multiplex PCR. Of some 250,000 clones listed, about 92% are singletons. Germline V gene sequence: CDR1 MNHEY, CDR2 SMNVEV (reference sequence). V shed 4 bases, J shed 8 bases, and the junction held 8 bases outside the gene matches. The CDR3 sequence is 16 residues long. The chain employs TRBV27 and TRBJ2-1; 13 nucleotides match TRBD2. This clonotype was obtained from a woman aged 30 to 39 in good health and CMV-seronegative. Sequenced: PBMCs. The CDR3 spells CASSSSGTSGIYEQFF. In DNA form, the CDR3 reads TGTGCCAGCAGTTCATCCGGGACTAGCGGGATCTATGAGCAGTTCTTC.